This TCR beta chain was captured by sequencing in a study of OX40 agonist ivuxolimab in advanced cancers. Sequencing was performed with immunoSEQ multiplex PCR; in TCRdb, only in-frame clones are kept and a portion is missing. The repertoire holds 98,000 or so clones, with around 93% as singletons. The sequence derives from an adult with an advanced solid tumor such as melanoma, head and neck, liver or kidney cancer. The input for sequencing was CD4+ or CD8+ T cells sorted from blood, taken in a trial of the OX40 agonist ivuxolimab.

The CDR3, as DNA: TGTGCCAGCAGAAGGACAGGGACATCCAATCAGCCCCAGCATTTT. Translated, it gives CASRRTGTSNQPQHF. The rearrangement uses TRBV6-6 and TRBJ1-5, with 8 nucleotides matching TRBD1. Germline V gene sequence: CDR1 MNHNY, CDR2 SVGAGI (reference sequence). This CDR3 spans 15 amino acids. J lost 3 bases, V lost 6 bases, and 7 bases had no gene match.